The 12 T cell receptor beta chains below were found in one sample sequenced in a study of cytomegalovirus exposure and HLA in healthy donors. With 60 Vbeta and 13 Jbeta primers, the PCR was carried out. TCRdb's table, derived via immunoSEQ multiplex PCR, lists solely in-frame clones and lacks some. The sample includes 140,000 to 150,000 clones, about 81% of them seen just once. The sequencing input was PBMCs. These receptors came from a man aged 25 to 40 in good health and CMV-seronegative.

The chain recombines TRBV9 with TRBJ1-1; D is unclear. CDR1 and CDR2 (germline): SGDLS, YYNGEE. This CDR3 is built from 15 residues. Trimming took off 0 bases at V and 1 base at J, with 10 bases between the two ends. The DNA of the CDR3 is TGTGCCAGCAGCGTAGGAGGGCTTGGGAACACTGAAGCTTTCTTT. The encoded protein is CASSVGGLGNTEAFF. Full variable domain (remainder filled in from reference TRBV9 and TRBJ1-1): DSGVTQTPKHLITATGQRVTLRCSPRSGDLSVYWYQQSLDQGLQFLIQYYNGEERAKGNILERFSAQQFPDLHSELNLSSLELGDSALYFCASSVGGLGNTEAFFGQGTRLTVV.

The V call is TRBV5-5, the J call TRBJ1-2, with D maybe TRBD1 (5 bases). Trimming pared 0 bases from V and 5 bases from J, leaving 14 bases between. The CDR3 is 15 amino acids. Germline V CDR1 and CDR2: SGHKS, YYEKEE (reference sequence). CDR3 sequence reads: CASSLAFAGGYGYTF. DNA of the CDR3: TGTGCCAGCAGCTTGGCCTTCGCCGGGGGATATGGCTACACCTTC.

The chain couples TRBV5-4 to TRBJ2-5, with TRBD2 matching over 11 bases. With the DNA end fitting TRBJ2-7 better, the J assignment may be wrong. Germline CDR1 reads SGHNT; CDR2 reads YYREEE (reference sequence). This CDR3 spans 15 amino acids. In DNA, the CDR3 is TGTGCCAGCAGCTTGGAGCTAGCGGGAGGACCCGAGCAGTACTTC. Protein: CASSLELAGGPEQYF.

The chain combines TRBV4-2 with TRBJ1-4; 7 bases map to TRBD1. The CDR3 runs 16 residues. Germline V gene sequence: CDR1 LGHNA, CDR2 YNFKEQ. After removal of 0 bases from V and 8 bases from J, the junction contained 9 bases not matched to a gene. The DNA of the CDR3 is TGTGCCAGCAGCCAAGATGCTGGACAGGCGGGCGAAAAACTGTTTTTT. It translates to CASSQDAGQAGEKLFF.

The rearrangement uses TRBV28 and TRBJ2-7; no firm D call. The CDR3 consists of 14 residues. The V gene's germline CDR1 is MDHEN and CDR2 SYDVKM. V was shortened by 3 bases and J by 0 bases, with 9 bases between the two germline ends. CDR3 protein: CASSLMGNSYEQYF. In DNA form, the CDR3 reads TGTGCCAGCAGTTTGATGGGCAACTCCTACGAGCAGTACTTC.

The rearrangement joins TRBV27 to TRBJ1-2; the D gene is possibly TRBD1 (5 bases). The CDR3 is 15 amino acids. Looked up from germline, CDR1 is MNHEY and CDR2 is SMNVEV (reference sequence). V lost 3 bases and J lost 7, with 18 bases in between. The CDR3 region is CASSFTLAGLVGYTF. The DNA of the CDR3 is TGTGCCAGCAGTTTCACCCTGGCAGGGTTGGTTGGCTACACCTTC.

The chain couples TRBV15 to TRBJ1-4; TRBD1 agrees at 7 bases. CDR3 length: 14 amino acids. The V gene end was trimmed by 3 bases and the J gene end by 3 bases; junction bases not matched to a gene: 1. Per germline, CDR1 LNHNV and CDR2 YYDKDF (reference sequence). CDR3 DNA sequence: TGTGCCACCAGCAGGGGGACAGCTAATGAAAAACTGTTTTTT. Translation gives CATSRGTANEKLFF.

The genes are TRBV25-1 and TRBJ2-2, with D possibly TRBD2 on 5 matching bases. Trimming took 1 base from V and 6 from J, leaving 9 bases between them. From germline, CDR1 is MGHDK and CDR2 SYGVNS. The CDR3 consists of 14 residues. The DNA of the CDR3 is TGTGCCAGCAGTGAATCGGGAAAATCCGGGGAGCTGTTTTTT. Its translation: CASSESGKSGELFF.

The rearrangement joins TRBV7-6 to TRBJ2-7, with 9 nucleotides matching TRBD1. Germline assignment: CDR1 SGHVS and CDR2 FNYEAQ. The CDR3 is 14 residues long. Unmatched junction bases numbered 6, after V lost 4 bases and J lost 5 bases. The CDR3 spells CASSSGTGLDEQYF. In DNA form, the CDR3 reads TGTGCCAGCAGCTCCGGGACAGGGTTAGACGAGCAGTACTTC.

The chain couples TRBV15 to TRBJ2-7, with D perhaps matching TRBD1 (5 bases). V gave up 1 base and J gave up 4 bases, with 11 bases separating them. The germline V gene has CDR1 LNHNV and CDR2 YYDKDF (reference sequence). The CDR3 loop spans 14 amino acids. In DNA, the CDR3 is TGTGCCACCAGCAGAGTTGGCAGGGCATACGAGCAGTACTTC. This gives the protein CATSRVGRAYEQYF.

This chain joins TRBV19 and TRBJ2-2; D may be TRBD2 (6 bases). CDR1 is LNHDA, CDR2 SQIVND, per germline (reference sequence). The V and J ends lost 7 bases and 7 bases respectively, with 10 bases between them. The CDR3 covers 12 residues. CDR3 DNA sequence: TGTGCCAGTATGGGGGGTGGCGGGGAGCTGTTTTTT. As protein: CASMGGGGELFF.

The chain recombines TRBV6-1 with TRBJ1-1; no definite D call. CDR1 is MNHNS, CDR2 SASEGT, per germline. The V and J ends lost 1 base and 2 bases respectively, with 11 bases between them. This CDR3 has 15 amino acids. The CDR3 loop is CASSEVRVRNTEAFF. CDR3 in DNA: TGTGCCAGCAGTGAAGTTCGGGTACGTAACACTGAAGCTTTCTTT.